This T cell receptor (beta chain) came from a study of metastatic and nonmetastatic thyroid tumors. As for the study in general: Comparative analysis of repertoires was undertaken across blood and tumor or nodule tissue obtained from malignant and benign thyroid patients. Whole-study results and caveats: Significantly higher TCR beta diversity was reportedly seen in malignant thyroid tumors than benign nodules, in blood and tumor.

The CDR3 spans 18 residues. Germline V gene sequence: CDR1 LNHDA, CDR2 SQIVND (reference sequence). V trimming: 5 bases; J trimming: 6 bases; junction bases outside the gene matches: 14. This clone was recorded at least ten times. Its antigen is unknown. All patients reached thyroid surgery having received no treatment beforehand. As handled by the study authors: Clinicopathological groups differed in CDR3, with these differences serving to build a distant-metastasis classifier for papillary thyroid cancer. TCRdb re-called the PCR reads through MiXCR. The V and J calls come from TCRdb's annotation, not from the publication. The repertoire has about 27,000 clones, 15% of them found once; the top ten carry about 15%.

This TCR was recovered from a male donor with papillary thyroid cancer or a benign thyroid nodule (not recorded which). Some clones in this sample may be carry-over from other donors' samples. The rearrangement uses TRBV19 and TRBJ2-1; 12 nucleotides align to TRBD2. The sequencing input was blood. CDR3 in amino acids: CASSPSGAGLAGFNEQFF. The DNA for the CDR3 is TGTGCCAGTAGTCCGTCGGGGGCTGGACTAGCGGGGTTCAATGAGCAGTTCTTC.